This passage covers 21 T cell receptor beta chains from one sample sequenced in a study of vaccination effects on CD4 cells after COVID-19. These receptors' targets are unknown. Expansion of antigen-specific CD4+ T cells with viral peptide pools was carried out by the ViraFEST assay before sequencing. CD4+ T cell isolation took place after about nine days of culture. Vaccine administered to participants consisted of two doses of either BNT162b2 or mRNA-1273. Measured with immunoSEQ multiplex PCR; TCRdb has only the in-frame clones, and not every one. This table holds tens of thousands of clones, roughly four fifths found once. This material consisted of CD4+ T cells from PBMCs cultured with HCoV-NL63 spike peptides, taken after COVID-19 vaccination. These receptor sequences come from a human donor who received a COVID-19 vaccine. Some clones in this sample may be carry-over from other donors' samples.

The V and J genes are TRBV30 and TRBJ1-6; D unclear. This CDR3 contains 17 residues. The V end lost 0 bases, the J end lost 6 bases, and 18 bases lay between the germline ends. Germline values: CDR1 GTSNPN, CDR2 SVGIG (reference sequence). CDR3 in amino acids: CAWSVFRFQRSNSPLHF. CDR3 coding DNA: TGTGCCTGGAGTGTGTTCCGATTTCAAAGGAGTAATTCACCCCTCCACTTT.

In its sample, this clone was seen a few times. The V call is TRBV6-5, the J call TRBJ2-4; 7 positions agree with TRBD1. Germline values: CDR1 MNHEY, CDR2 SVGAGI. V lost 6 bases, J lost 8 bases, and 10 bases stayed unmatched. There are 14 residues in the CDR3. DNA for the CDR3: TGTGCCAGCAGCTACGACAGGGTTAGGGACATTCAGTACTTC. Translation: CASSYDRVRDIQYF.

The rearrangement links TRBV9 to TRBJ1-1; the D gene is possibly TRBD1 (6 bases). Germline values: CDR1 SGDLS, CDR2 YYNGEE. The V end lost 2 bases, the J end lost 3 bases, and 14 bases lay between the germline ends. The CDR3 covers 15 residues. In DNA form, the CDR3 reads TGTGCCAGCAGCGTCGACAGGTGGGGGGACACTGAAGCTTTCTTT. This encodes CASSVDRWGDTEAFF.

This clone was counted a few times. The rearrangement links TRBV2 to TRBJ2-2; TRBD1 agrees at 9 bases. The ends lost 6 bases at V and 6 bases at J; junction bases unmatched: 8. The CDR3 has 15 amino acids. CDR1 and CDR2 from the germline V gene are SNHLY and FYNNEI. CDR3 loop: CASRLSTGGSGELFF. CDR3 sequence (DNA): TGTGCCAGCAGACTCTCGACAGGGGGGTCCGGGGAGCTGTTTTTT.

This chain links TRBV18 with TRBJ1-1, with 8 bases matching TRBD1. Germline-derived CDR1 and CDR2 are KGHSH and LQKENI. Trimming removed 6 bases from V and 5 bases from J; junction bases left unmatched: 11. CDR3 length: 15 amino acids. This CDR3 is CASSPGQGAGTEAFF. For the CDR3, the DNA is TGTGCCAGCTCCCCGGGGCAGGGGGCAGGGACTGAAGCTTTCTTT.

This rearrangement joins TRBV24-1 to TRBJ2-1; TRBD2 might be the D (5 bases). CDR3 length: 14 amino acids. V was shortened by 4 bases and J by 0 bases, with 6 bases between the two germline ends. Germline values: CDR1 KGHDR, CDR2 SFDVKD. DNA of the CDR3: TGTGCCACCAGTGACACTAGCTCCTACAATGAGCAGTTCTTC. This sequence encodes CATSDTSSYNEQFF.

The chain combines TRBV24-1 with TRBJ2-1, with 12 bases matching TRBD2. V trimming: 5 bases; J trimming: 8 bases; junction bases outside the gene matches: 6. CDR1 is KGHDR, CDR2 SFDVKD, per germline. CDR3 length equals 15 residues. The CDR3 region has the DNA TGTGCCACCAGTGTCCTAGCGGGGGGGCGAGATGAGCAGTTCTTC. Translated, it gives CATSVLAGGRDEQFF.

This chain links TRBV5-1 with TRBJ2-1; tentatively, D is TRBD1 (5 bases). In germline, CDR1 is SGHRS, CDR2 YFSETQ. The CDR3 has 16 residues. Trimming removed 4 bases from V and 1 base from J, with 15 bases in between. CDR3 sequence reads: CASSPFAAGSYNEQFF. Written as DNA, the CDR3 is TGCGCCAGCAGCCCTTTCGCGGCAGGGTCCTACAATGAGCAGTTCTTC.

The rearrangement links TRBV24-1 to TRBJ2-5; either TRBD1 or TRBD2 may supply D (6 bases each). The CDR3 is 13 amino acids. From germline, CDR1 is KGHDR and CDR2 SFDVKD. The germline V and J ends were trimmed by 7 bases and 2 bases, with 10 bases remaining between them. CDR3 amino acids: CATSRGGQETQYF. The CDR3 nucleotides read TGTGCCACCAGCAGGGGAGGACAAGAGACCCAGTACTTC.

Remarks on this clone: A read error may account for a junction end that differs from germline. The chain has TRBV18 and TRBJ2-3; 8 nucleotides line up with TRBD1. Germline CDR1 KGHSH, CDR2 LQKENI. The CDR3 sequence is 15 residues long. The CDR3: CASSPPSGGTDTQYF. CDR3 nucleotides: TGTGCCAGCTCACCACCTTCAGGGGGCACGGATACGCAGTATTTT.

V usage is TRBV7-2 and J usage is TRBJ1-2; D perhaps matches TRBD1 (5 bases). Germline V gene lookup returns CDR1 SGHTA and CDR2 FQGNSA. CDR3 length: 13 amino acids. V shed 1 base and J shed 4 bases, with 7 bases lying between them. CDR3 in amino acids: CASSLGTFYGYTF. The DNA for the CDR3 is TGTGCCAGCAGCTTAGGGACATTCTATGGCTACACCTTC.

The chain carries TRBV29-1 and TRBJ2-3; TRBD1 aligns across 8 bases. CDR1 and CDR2 (germline): SQVTM, ANQGSEA. Losses at the gene ends were 6 bases for V and 5 bases for J; bases not matched to a gene: 10. CDR3 length equals 14 residues. The CDR3: CSVPRQGAGDTQYF. The CDR3 DNA follows: TGCAGCGTCCCAAGGCAGGGGGCCGGAGATACGCAGTATTTT.

This clone was seen just once. The rearrangement links TRBV7-2 to TRBJ1-3; D call uncertain. Germline values: CDR1 SGHTA, CDR2 FQGNSA. The V and J ends lost 1 base and 5 bases respectively, with 6 bases between them. This CDR3 has 13 residues. The CDR3 coding sequence is TGTGCCAGCAGCTTAGAGGGTAGAAACACCATATATTTT. This encodes CASSLEGRNTIYF.

This rearrangement joins TRBV28 to TRBJ1-1; D unresolved. V shed 5 bases and J shed 4 bases, with 11 bases lying between them. CDR3 length: 13 amino acids. Germline V CDR1 and CDR2: MDHEN, SYDVKM. As DNA, the CDR3 is TGTGCCAGCAGTAACGGACCGATCACTGAAGCTTTCTTT. Translation gives CASSNGPITEAFF.

This clone was seen more than once but under ten times. The chain employs TRBV30 and TRBJ1-3; tentative D call: TRBD1 (5 bases). The V end lost 0 bases, the J end lost 2 bases, and 11 bases lay between the germline ends. Germline V gives CDR1 GTSNPN, CDR2 SVGIG (reference sequence). The CDR3 spans 15 residues. The CDR3 here is CAWSVRGNTGNTIYF. The CDR3, as DNA: TGTGCCTGGAGTGTACGGGGCAATACTGGAAACACCATATATTTT.

CDR3 sequence (DNA): TGCGCCAGCAGCTTGGACGGCAGTCGGGCTGAAGCTTTCTTT. Translating it yields CASSLDGSRAEAFF. This chain joins TRBV5-1 and TRBJ1-1; no reliable D call. The germline V gene encodes CDR1 SGHRS and CDR2 YFSETQ. V gave up 0 bases and J gave up 6 bases, with 12 bases separating them. The CDR3 extends over 14 amino acids. Full variable domain (remainder filled in from reference TRBV5-1 and TRBJ1-1): KAGVTQTPRYLIKTRGQQVTLSCSPISGHRSVSWYQQTPGQGLQFLFEYFSETQRNKGNFPGRFSGRQFSNSRSEMNVSTLELGDSALYLCASSLDGSRAEAFFGQGTRLTVV.

This CDR3 reads CASQSGGPYNEQFF. As DNA, the CDR3 is TGTGCCAGTCAAAGCGGGGGGCCTTACAATGAGCAGTTCTTC. The chain recombines TRBV19 with TRBJ2-1, with 9 bases lining up with TRBD2. The CDR3 loop spans 14 amino acids. J gave up 4 bases and V 8 bases, and 6 bases lay outside the gene matches. CDR1 is LNHDA and CDR2 is SQIVND in the germline V gene (reference sequence).

This clone has just one count. The genes are TRBV5-6 and TRBJ1-3; D may be TRBD1 (5 bases). The V gene lost 0 bases and the J gene lost 0 bases, with 16 bases spanning the gap. The V gene's germline CDR1 is SGHDT and CDR2 YYEEEE. The CDR3 covers 18 residues. In nucleotides, the CDR3 is TGTGCCAGCAGCTTGGTGGGCCAGGGAGATCTCTCTGGAAACACCATATATTTT. Translating gives CASSLVGQGDLSGNTIYF.

The rearrangement links TRBV12-5 to TRBJ1-4; a possible D gene is TRBD1 (5 bases). This CDR3 spans 14 amino acids. CDR1 LGHNT and CDR2 FRNRAP come from the germline V gene. V was trimmed by 5 bases and J by 4 bases, leaving 11 bases between them. The CDR3: CASGRDGVNEKLFF. CDR3 nucleotide sequence: TGTGCTAGTGGTAGGGACGGAGTTAATGAAAAACTGTTTTTT.

This chain links TRBV27 with TRBJ2-3, with TRBD1 matching over 9 bases. The CDR3 contains 17 residues. Germline CDR1 and CDR2: MNHEY and SMNVEV (reference sequence). Trimming cost V 5 bases and J 0 bases; bases outside gene matches: 9. CDR3 sequence reads: CASSLFHRGQSTDTQYF. CDR3 nucleotide sequence: TGTGCCAGCAGTCTATTTCACAGGGGGCAAAGCACAGATACGCAGTATTTT.

The rearrangement links TRBV4-2 to TRBJ1-1; no reliable D call. V lost 2 bases and J 5 bases, leaving 9 bases between the germline ends. Per germline, CDR1 LGHNA and CDR2 YNFKEQ. The CDR3 spans 13 residues. The CDR3 region is CASSQSLQTEAFF. Here the CDR3 DNA reads TGTGCCAGCAGCCAATCGTTGCAGACTGAAGCTTTCTTT.